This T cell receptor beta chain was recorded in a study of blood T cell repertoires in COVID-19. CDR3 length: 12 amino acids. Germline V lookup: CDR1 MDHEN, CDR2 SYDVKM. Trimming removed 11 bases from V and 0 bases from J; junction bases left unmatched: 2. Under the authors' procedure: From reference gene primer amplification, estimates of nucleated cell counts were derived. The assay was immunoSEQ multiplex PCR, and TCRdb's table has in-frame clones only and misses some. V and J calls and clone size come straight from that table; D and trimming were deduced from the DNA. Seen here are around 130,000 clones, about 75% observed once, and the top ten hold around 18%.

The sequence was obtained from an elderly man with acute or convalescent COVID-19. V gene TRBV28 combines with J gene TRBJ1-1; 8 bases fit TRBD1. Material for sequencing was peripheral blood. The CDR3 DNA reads TGTGCCGCAGGGGGCCTGAACACTGAAGCTTTCTTT. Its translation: CAAGGLNTEAFF. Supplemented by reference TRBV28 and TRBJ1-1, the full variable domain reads DVKVTQSSRYLVKRTGEKVFLECVQDMDHENMFWYRQDPGLGLRLIYFSYDVKMKEKGDIPEGYSVSREKKERFSLILESASTNQTSMYLCAAGGLNTEAFFGQGTRLTVV.